A single sample gave rise to the 29 T cell receptor beta chains below, sequenced in a study of blood T cells in healthy people across ages. Primers used in a second PCR of roughly 6 to 11 cycles were a sample-barcoded 5' primer and a J-beta primer mix. TCRdb recomputed calls from the 5' RACE reads with MiXCR, one row per CDR3 protein. Among over a million distinct CDR3 sequences listed, more than 40% were seen once. Sequencing input: blood. Every receptor here comes from a woman in her sixties or seventies in good health.

The V and J genes are TRBV23-1 and TRBJ1-4; tentative D call: TRBD1 (5 bases). TRBV23-1 is labeled an ORF, and its function is uncertain. The CDR3 runs to 16 residues. V lost 3 bases and J lost 0, with 11 bases in between. CDR3 DNA sequence: TGCGCCAGCAGTCAGTGGGACCCCTCAACTAATGAAAAACTGTTTTTT. Protein product: CASSQWDPSTNEKLFF.

Note on this clonotype: The junction does not match germline at one end; this may be a read error. The chain couples TRBV5-1 to TRBJ2-5; TRBD1 or TRBD2 may be the D gene (5 bases each). Germline V CDR1 and CDR2: SGHRS, YFSETQ. CDR3 length equals 13 residues. The CDR3 protein is CASSPRDGETQYF. In DNA, the CDR3 is TGTGCCAGCTCACCACGGGACGGAGAGACCCAGTACTTC.

This clonotype was observed once. This sequence joins TRBV20-1 and TRBJ2-1; 10 bases agree with TRBD1. Germline trimming cut 5 bases from V and 9 bases from J; bases unmatched to any gene: 13. Germline values: CDR1 DFQATT, CDR2 SNEGSKA (reference sequence). This CDR3 has 15 residues. The CDR3 is CSAYVPGQGLGEQFF. The CDR3 nucleotides are TGCAGTGCTTACGTACCGGGACAGGGGTTAGGTGAGCAGTTCTTC.

About this clonotype itself: At one end, the junction sequence differs from germline, possibly due to a read error. The V and J genes are TRBV20-1 and TRBJ2-5; possibly TRBD1 for D (6 bases). The J call may be in error: the DNA end matches TRBJ2-4 better. CDR3 length equals 15 residues. Germline V CDR1 and CDR2: DFQATT, SNEGSKA (reference sequence). The CDR3 region is CGADRTEPPKNIQYF. The DNA of the CDR3 is TGCGGTGCGGACCGGACAGAGCCACCCAAAAACATTCAGTACTTC.

This clonotype was counted only a few times. The V call is TRBV20-1, the J call TRBJ2-3, with TRBD2 identical over 12 bases. V was clipped by 1 base and J by 6 bases; unmatched bases: 8. This CDR3 contains 16 residues. Germline V lookup: CDR1 DFQATT, CDR2 SNEGSKA (reference sequence). The CDR3, as DNA: TGCAGTGCTAGAGGAAGTACTAGCGGGAGGCAGGATACGCAGTATTTT. Amino acid sequence: CSARGSTSGRQDTQYF.

The gene calls are TRBV20-1 and TRBJ2-1, with 11 bases that match TRBD2. V was pared by 2 bases and J by 6 bases, with 3 bases of the junction left unmatched. Germline values: CDR1 DFQATT, CDR2 SNEGSKA (reference sequence). This CDR3 spans 14 amino acids. CDR3: CSARNSGRVNEQFF. Here the CDR3 DNA reads TGCAGTGCTAGAAATAGCGGGAGGGTCAATGAGCAGTTCTTC.

This sequence joins TRBV11-2 and TRBJ2-5; D may be TRBD1 or TRBD2 (6 bases each). From germline, CDR1 is SGHAT and CDR2 FQNNGV. The CDR3 is 16 amino acids. The ends were cut back, 5 bases at V and 5 bases at J, with 21 bases in the middle. CDR3 bases: TGTGCCAGCAGCCTTCGACGGGGGCGTCTAACCGAGACCCAGTACTTC. This encodes CASSLRRGRLTETQYF. Variable domain in full (rest from reference TRBV11-2 and TRBJ2-5): EAGVAQSPRYKIIEKRQSVAFWCNPISGHATLYWYQQILGQGPKLLIQFQNNGVVDDSQLPKDRFSAERLKGVDSTLKIQPAKLEDSAVYLCASSLRRGRLTETQYFGPGTRLLVL.

The chain joins TRBV19 to TRBJ2-1; 7 bases are a match to TRBD2. Germline loops: CDR1 LNHDA, CDR2 SQIVND (reference sequence). Trimming took 6 bases from V and 7 from J; bases not matched to a gene: 15. The CDR3 contains 16 residues. The CDR3 nucleotides read TGTGCCAGTAGGGGGTTGTCTAGCGGATCTAAAAATGAGCAGTTCTTC. It encodes CASRGLSSGSKNEQFF.

This chain uses TRBV2 with TRBJ2-1; D is perhaps TRBD1 or TRBD2 (5 bases each). The J call is in doubt because the DNA end fits TRBJ2-7 better. The CDR3 is made up of 15 amino acids. Germline loops: CDR1 SNHLY, CDR2 FYNNEI. CDR3 in amino acids: CASSEAREPYNEQYF. The CDR3 DNA follows: TGTGCCAGCAGTGAAGCCAGGGAGCCCTACAATGAGCAGTACTTC.

The genes are TRBV20-1 and TRBJ2-1, with 10 bases that match TRBD2. CDR3 length: 19 residues. Trimming at V came to 7 bases and at J to 9 bases, leaving 27 bases not matched to a gene. Germline V lookup: CDR1 DFQATT, CDR2 SNEGSKA (reference sequence). The CDR3 DNA reads TGCAGTGTTCAGGGATTTAGGCTAGCGGGAGACTCAGGTCAAGGTGAGCAGTTCTTC. The encoded protein is CSVQGFRLAGDSGQGEQFF.

The sample holds a few counts of this clonotype. V gene TRBV7-9 combines with J gene TRBJ2-1; 7 bases map to TRBD2. Germline CDR1 reads SEHNR; CDR2 reads FQNEAQ (reference sequence). The V gene end was trimmed by 3 bases and the J gene end by 2 bases; junction bases not matched to a gene: 7. The CDR3 has 16 residues. Here the CDR3 reads CASSFGTIFPYNEQFF. The CDR3 DNA sequence: TGTGCCAGCAGCTTCGGGACTATATTTCCCTACAATGAGCAGTTCTTC. The complete variable domain, with remaining parts taken from reference TRBV7-9 and TRBJ2-1, reads DTGVSQNPRHKITKRGQNVTFRCDPISEHNRLYWYRQTLGQGPEFLTYFQNEAQLEKSRLLSDRFSAERPKGSFSTLEIQRTEQGDSAMYLCASSFGTIFPYNEQFFGPGTRLTVL.

This clonotype was seen only a few times. This sequence joins TRBV6-2 or TRBV6-3 and TRBJ2-7, with TRBD2 matching 9 bases. V trimming: 2 bases; J trimming: 4 bases; junction bases outside the gene matches: 3. The CDR3 covers 14 residues. Germline CDR1 and CDR2: MNHEY and SVGEGT. The CDR3 nucleotides are TGTGCCAGCAGTTACGTAGCGGGAGCTTACGAGCAGTACTTC. Translation: CASSYVAGAYEQYF.

The V gene is TRBV7-9, the J gene TRBJ1-2, with TRBD1 matching 10 bases. Per germline, CDR1 SEHNR and CDR2 FQNEAQ (reference sequence). The CDR3 runs to 14 residues. The V gene end was trimmed by 5 bases and the J gene end by 8 bases; junction bases not matched to a gene: 8. CDR3 sequence reads: CASSTPGQGSGYTF. The DNA for the CDR3 is TGTGCCAGCAGCACACCGGGACAGGGGAGCGGCTACACCTTC.

The V and J genes are TRBV11-3 and TRBJ2-1, with D unclear. The V gene's germline CDR1 is SGHNT and CDR2 YENEEA. Trimming left V 3 bases short and J 6 bases short, with 9 bases between. This CDR3 contains 13 residues. In nucleotides, the CDR3 is TGTGCCAGCAGCTTGAGCAGTCGCAATGAGCAGTTCTTC. Amino acid sequence: CASSLSSRNEQFF.

The chain carries TRBV29-1 and TRBJ2-1; maybe TRBD2 (5 bases). Looked up from germline, CDR1 is SQVTM and CDR2 is ANQGSEA. Trimming removed 1 base at V and 0 bases at J, with 16 bases between. The CDR3 totals 17 residues. The CDR3 DNA is TGCAGCGTTGAAGGATTCAGTGGTGGGAGCTCCTACAATGAGCAGTTCTTC. Translating it yields CSVEGFSGGSSYNEQFF.

With regard to this clonotype: One end of the junction is discordant with germline, which a read error may explain. This chain joins TRBV6-6 and TRBJ1-1, with D possibly being TRBD1 (6 bases). Germline loops: CDR1 MNHNY, CDR2 SVGAGI (reference sequence). The CDR3 covers 15 residues. CDR3 coding DNA: TGTGCCAGCACGCGGGGGGCAGAGTTGAACACTGAAGCTTCCTTT. Translated: CASTRGAELNTEASF.

This clonotype was recorded once. The chain couples TRBV5-1 to TRBJ1-2; tentative D call: TRBD1 (5 bases). Germline values: CDR1 SGHRS, CDR2 YFSETQ. Trimming removed 0 bases from V and 8 bases from J, with 11 bases in between. The CDR3 contains 13 residues. The CDR3 region is CASSLVEGPGYTF. CDR3 sequence (DNA): TGCGCCAGCAGCTTGGTGGAGGGGCCCGGCTACACCTTC.

The CDR3 loop is CATTKREGSSYEQYF. As DNA, the CDR3 is TGTGCCACCACGAAGCGGGAGGGGAGCTCCTACGAGCAGTACTTC. V is TRBV2 and J is TRBJ2-7, with TRBD2 matching over 10 bases. Germline V gene sequence: CDR1 SNHLY, CDR2 FYNNEI. J gave up 0 bases and V 10 bases, and 9 bases lay outside the gene matches. The CDR3 covers 15 residues.

V is TRBV11-2 and J is TRBJ2-5; 7 positions match TRBD2. This CDR3 contains 14 residues. CDR1 and CDR2 from the germline V gene are SGHAT and FQNNGV. V lost 5 bases and J lost 5; bases outside the gene matches: 8. Written as DNA, the CDR3 is TGTGCCAGCAGCAAGACTAGCTTGCGGGAGACCCAGTACTTC. This codes for CASSKTSLRETQYF.

V usage is TRBV28 and J usage is TRBJ2-1; the D gene could be TRBD1 or TRBD2 (5 bases each). CDR3 length: 13 residues. Trimming cost V 4 bases and J 6 bases, with 10 bases left between them. Germline-derived CDR1 and CDR2 are MDHEN and SYDVKM. CDR3 residues: CASSSGTPNEQFF. The DNA for the CDR3 is TGTGCCAGCAGTTCCGGGACCCCCAATGAGCAGTTCTTC.

V gene TRBV15 combines with J gene TRBJ2-7; D not certain. The V end lost 0 bases, the J end lost 2 bases, and 8 bases lay between the germline ends. This CDR3 contains 14 residues. The germline V gene has CDR1 LNHNV and CDR2 YYDKDF (reference sequence). The CDR3 DNA sequence: TGTGCCACCAGCAGAGATGTTCGCACCTACGAGCAGTACTTC. Translation gives CATSRDVRTYEQYF. Complete variable domain (other parts from reference TRBV15 and TRBJ2-7): DAMVIQNPRYQVTQFGKPVTLSCSQTLNHNVMYWYQQKSSQAPKLLFHYYDKDFNNEADTPDNFQSRRPNTSFCFLDIRSPGLGDTAMYLCATSRDVRTYEQYFGPGTRLTVT.

The chain has TRBV14 and TRBJ2-3; weak D call: TRBD1 (6 bases). The germline V and J ends were trimmed by 4 bases and 0 bases, with 14 bases remaining between them. The CDR3 has 16 residues. Germline lookup yields CDR1 SGHDN and CDR2 FVKESK. CDR3 DNA: TGTGCCAGCAGCCTCAGGGGCCTGCGGAGCACAGATACGCAGTATTTT. Protein product: CASSLRGLRSTDTQYF.

The chain combines TRBV3-1 with TRBJ2-5; D perhaps matches TRBD2 (5 bases). Germline CDR1 reads LGHDT; CDR2 reads YNNKEL (reference sequence). The CDR3 has 12 amino acids. V lost 9 bases and J lost 4, with 12 bases in between. The CDR3 sequence: CASPGDGETQYF. The CDR3 nucleotides read TGTGCCAGTCCCGGGGATGGAGAGACCCAGTACTTC.

This clonotype was counted only a few times. V gene TRBV11-2 combines with J gene TRBJ2-5; 16 nucleotides agree with TRBD2. CDR3 size: 23 residues. With 1 base clipped from V and 0 bases from J, the junction kept 17 bases outside the gene matches. The germline V gene has CDR1 SGHAT and CDR2 FQNNGV. In DNA, the CDR3 is TGTGCCAGCAGCTTAGTGGACAGTCCCGTGTGGGGACTAGCGGGAGGGTACCAAGAGACCCAGTACTTC. As protein: CASSLVDSPVWGLAGGYQETQYF. The entire variable domain, with the rest obtained from reference TRBV11-2 and TRBJ2-5, is as follows: EAGVAQSPRYKIIEKRQSVAFWCNPISGHATLYWYQQILGQGPKLLIQFQNNGVVDDSQLPKDRFSAERLKGVDSTLKIQPAKLEDSAVYLCASSLVDSPVWGLAGGYQETQYFGPGTRLLVL.

The rearrangement links TRBV7-9 to TRBJ2-5; D is undetermined. The germline V gene has CDR1 SEHNR and CDR2 FQNEAQ (reference sequence). This CDR3 has 14 residues. V lost 6 bases and J lost 2, with 13 bases in between. CDR3: CASSRFGAQETQYF. CDR3 sequence (DNA): TGTGCCAGCAGTCGCTTTGGTGCTCAAGAGACCCAGTACTTC.

This clonotype was seen a few times. The chain has TRBV7-2 and TRBJ1-2; D is perhaps TRBD1 (5 bases). With 4 bases removed from V and 2 bases from J, the gap between germline ends came to 14 bases. Germline V gene sequence: CDR1 SGHTA, CDR2 FQGNSA. The CDR3 contains 15 residues. The CDR3 loop reads CASSYLLGQNYGYTF. The CDR3 nucleotides read TGTGCCAGCAGCTACCTCTTGGGGCAGAACTATGGCTACACCTTC.

This clonotype was seen a handful of times. The CDR3: CASSFRSSGKNEQFF. CDR3 nucleotide sequence: TGTGCCAGCAGCTTTAGGAGTAGCGGGAAAAATGAGCAGTTCTTC. This chain links TRBV11-2 with TRBJ2-1, with 8 bases lining up with TRBD2. The CDR3 loop spans 15 amino acids. The germline CDR1 and CDR2 sequences are SGHAT and FQNNGV. V lost 3 bases to trimming and J lost 7 bases; unmatched junction nucleotides: 8.

The chain is built from TRBV20-1 and TRBJ1-1; D not certain. Trimming cost V 1 base and J 8 bases, with 11 bases left between them. CDR1 DFQATT and CDR2 SNEGSKA come from the germline V gene (reference sequence). This CDR3 contains 12 residues. The CDR3 DNA reads as TGCAGTGCTAGAGGGGTCCGTCTCGAAGCTTTCTTT. This gives the protein CSARGVRLEAFF.

The gene calls are TRBV15 and TRBJ2-5, with D perhaps TRBD1 or TRBD2 (5 bases each). Germline CDR1 is LNHNV and CDR2 is YYDKDF (reference sequence). V was clipped by 1 base and J by 3 bases, with 9 bases between them. This CDR3 spans 14 amino acids. The CDR3 loop reads CATSRVQEEETQYF. The CDR3 DNA reads TGTGCCACCAGCAGAGTACAGGAGGAAGAGACCCAGTACTTC.